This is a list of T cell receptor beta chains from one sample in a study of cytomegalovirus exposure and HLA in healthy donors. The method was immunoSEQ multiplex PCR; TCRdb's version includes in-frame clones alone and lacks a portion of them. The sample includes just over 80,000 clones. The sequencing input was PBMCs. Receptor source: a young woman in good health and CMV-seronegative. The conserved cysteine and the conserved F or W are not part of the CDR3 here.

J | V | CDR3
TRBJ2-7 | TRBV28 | ASRKQGAALYEQY
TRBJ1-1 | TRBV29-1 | SVVYGRGTEAF
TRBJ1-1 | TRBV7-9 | ASSLSATEAF
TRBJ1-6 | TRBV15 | ATSAGPLH
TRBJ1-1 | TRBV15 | ATRGKTENTEAF
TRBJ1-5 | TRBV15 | ATSRGLGNQPQH
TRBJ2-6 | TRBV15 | ATSRGKGSSGANVLT
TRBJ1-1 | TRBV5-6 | ASSLEGLNTEAF
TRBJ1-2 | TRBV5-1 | ASSRDRPSNYGYT
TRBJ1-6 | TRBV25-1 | ASSETDREASPLH
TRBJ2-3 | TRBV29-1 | SGELAGVWSTDTQY
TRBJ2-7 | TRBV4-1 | ASSQVGSVGLYEQY
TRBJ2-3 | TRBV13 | ASSLGAASGRLTDTQY
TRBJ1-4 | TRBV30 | AWDGGGKEKLF
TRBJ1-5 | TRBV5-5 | ASSLDSGQPQH
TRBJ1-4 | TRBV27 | ASSSTGVDEKLF
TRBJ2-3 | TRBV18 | ASSPLRQGSTDTQY
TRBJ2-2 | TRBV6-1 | ASSAGTQNTGELF
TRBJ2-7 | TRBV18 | ASSPGQGPYEQY
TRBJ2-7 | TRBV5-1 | ASSLVQGVSYEQY
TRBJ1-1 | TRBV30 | AWSVPSSRTSEAF
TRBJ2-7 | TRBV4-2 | ASSQAGTGADEQY
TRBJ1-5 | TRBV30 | AWSVLGVGQPQH
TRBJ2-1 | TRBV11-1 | ASSTRTSGGNEQF
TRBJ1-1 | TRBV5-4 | ASSLRGGAGLDTEAF
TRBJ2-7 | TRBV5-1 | ASSLELAGTGYEQY
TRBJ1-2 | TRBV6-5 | ASSYHKTGTGDGYT
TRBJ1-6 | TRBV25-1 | ASRGGSGNSPLH
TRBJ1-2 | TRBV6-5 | ASSYTGGVYGYT
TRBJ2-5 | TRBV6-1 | ASHSGTAVETQY
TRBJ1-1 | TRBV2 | ASSGLDKIAF
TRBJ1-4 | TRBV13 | ATATGWELF
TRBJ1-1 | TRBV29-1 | SVDSQGGYTEAF
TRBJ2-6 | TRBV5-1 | ASSPGGGANVLT
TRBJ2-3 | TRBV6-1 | ASSDKGLAGAFGTDTQY
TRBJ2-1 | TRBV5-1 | ASSLGSGDSGEQF
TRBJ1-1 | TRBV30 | AWMAGGTEAF
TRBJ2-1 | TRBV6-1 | ASSELGQGHNEQF
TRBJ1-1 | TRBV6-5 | ASSLEGSSTEAF
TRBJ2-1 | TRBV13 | ASSPRGPNEQF
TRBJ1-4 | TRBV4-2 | ASSQEGAPGQGLKLF
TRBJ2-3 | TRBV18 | ASSPGTRSTDTQY
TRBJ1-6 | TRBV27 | ASSSDRGPSSYNSPLH
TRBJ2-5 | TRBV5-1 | ASSLSGQQETQY
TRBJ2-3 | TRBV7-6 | ASSPPTQGTDTQY
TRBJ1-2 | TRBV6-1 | ASSEGQRYGYT
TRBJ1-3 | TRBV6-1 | ASRVEGAGNTIY
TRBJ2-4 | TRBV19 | ASSGKNIQY
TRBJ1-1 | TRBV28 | ASTPRAGTAF
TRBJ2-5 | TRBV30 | AWNFREENQY
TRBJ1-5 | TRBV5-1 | ASSLGPQGIGNQPQH
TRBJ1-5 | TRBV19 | ASSILVNENQPQH
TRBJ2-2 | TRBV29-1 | SVGTANTGELF